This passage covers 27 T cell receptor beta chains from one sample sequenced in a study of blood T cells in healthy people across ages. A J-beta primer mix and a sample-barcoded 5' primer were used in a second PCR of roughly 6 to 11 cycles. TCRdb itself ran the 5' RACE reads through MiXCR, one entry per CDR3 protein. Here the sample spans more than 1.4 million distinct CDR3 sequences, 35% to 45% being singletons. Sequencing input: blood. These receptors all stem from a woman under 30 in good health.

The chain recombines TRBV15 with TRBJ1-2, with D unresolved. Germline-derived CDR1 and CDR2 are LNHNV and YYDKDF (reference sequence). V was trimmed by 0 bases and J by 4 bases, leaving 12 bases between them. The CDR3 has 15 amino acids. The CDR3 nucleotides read TGTGCCACCAGCAGAGATTCAGCTGGGTCCTATGGCTACACCTTC. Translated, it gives CATSRDSAGSYGYTF.

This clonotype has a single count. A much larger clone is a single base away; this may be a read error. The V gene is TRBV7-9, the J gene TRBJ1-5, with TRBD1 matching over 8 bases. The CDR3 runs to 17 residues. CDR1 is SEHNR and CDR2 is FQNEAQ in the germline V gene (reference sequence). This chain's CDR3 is CASSLGPGGADNRPQHF. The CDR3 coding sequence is TGTGCCAGCAGCTTGGGTCCAGGGGGCGCAGACAATCGGCCCCAGCATTTT.

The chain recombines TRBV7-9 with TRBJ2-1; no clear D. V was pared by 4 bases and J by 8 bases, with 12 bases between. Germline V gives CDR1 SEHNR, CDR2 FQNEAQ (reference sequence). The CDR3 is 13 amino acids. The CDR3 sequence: CASSSTGGDEQFF. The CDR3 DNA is TGTGCCAGCAGCTCGACTGGTGGAGATGAGCAGTTCTTC.

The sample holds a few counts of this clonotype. CDR3 amino acids: CASSDETSGRGNEQFF. As DNA, the CDR3 is TGTGCCAGCAGTGATGAGACTAGCGGGAGGGGCAATGAGCAGTTCTTC. The V call is TRBV6-2 or TRBV6-3, the J call TRBJ2-1; TRBD2 agrees at 14 bases. The CDR3 is 16 amino acids. Germline V CDR1 and CDR2: MNHEY, SVGEGT. V was pared by 5 bases and J by 6 bases, with 6 bases of the junction left unmatched.

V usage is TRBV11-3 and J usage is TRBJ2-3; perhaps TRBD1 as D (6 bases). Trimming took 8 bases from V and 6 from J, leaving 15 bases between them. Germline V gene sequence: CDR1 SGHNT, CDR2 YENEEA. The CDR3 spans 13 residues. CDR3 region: CASGQGSSDTQYF. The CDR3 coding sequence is TGTGCCAGCGGCCAGGGGTCTTCGGATACGCAGTATTTT.

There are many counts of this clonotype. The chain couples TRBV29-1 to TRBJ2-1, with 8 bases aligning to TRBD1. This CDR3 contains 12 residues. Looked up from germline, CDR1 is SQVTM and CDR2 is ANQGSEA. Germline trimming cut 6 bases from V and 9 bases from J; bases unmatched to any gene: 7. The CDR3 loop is CSVGTGTVEQFF. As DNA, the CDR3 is TGCAGCGTGGGGACAGGCACTGTTGAGCAGTTCTTC.

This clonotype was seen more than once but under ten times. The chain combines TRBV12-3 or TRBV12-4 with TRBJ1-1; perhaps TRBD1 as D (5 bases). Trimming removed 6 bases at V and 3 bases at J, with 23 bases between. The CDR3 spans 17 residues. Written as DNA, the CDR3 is TGTGCCAGCAGCCAGCCCTGGGGGGGGACCTGGGACACTGAAGCTTTCTTT. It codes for CASSQPWGGTWDTEAFF.

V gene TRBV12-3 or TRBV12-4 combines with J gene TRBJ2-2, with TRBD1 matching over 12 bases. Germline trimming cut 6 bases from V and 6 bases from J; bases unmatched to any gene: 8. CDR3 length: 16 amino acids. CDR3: CASRRDRGLSSGELFF. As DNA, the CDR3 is TGTGCCAGCAGGAGGGACAGGGGGCTTTCCTCCGGGGAGCTGTTTTTT.

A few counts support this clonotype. CDR3: CASSLDRGPYGYTF. The DNA for the CDR3 is TGCGCCAGCAGCTTGGACAGGGGGCCGTATGGCTACACCTTC. J is TRBJ1-2 and V is TRBV5-1, with TRBD1 matching 9 bases. V trimming: 0 bases; J trimming: 5 bases; junction bases outside the gene matches: 2. This CDR3 is built from 14 residues. The V gene's germline CDR1 is SGHRS and CDR2 YFSETQ.

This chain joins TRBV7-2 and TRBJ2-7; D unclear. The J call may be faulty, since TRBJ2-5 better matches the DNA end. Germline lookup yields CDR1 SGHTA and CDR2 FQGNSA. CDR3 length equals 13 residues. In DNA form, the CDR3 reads TGTGCCAGCAGCTTTGGAAGGATAGAGACCCAGTACTTC. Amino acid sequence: CASSFGRIETQYF.

Here the CDR3 reads CASSVSSGRVNEQFF. Written as DNA, the CDR3 is TGTGCCAGCAGTGTATCTAGCGGGAGAGTAAATGAGCAGTTCTTC. The genes are TRBV6-4 and TRBJ2-1, with TRBD2 identical over 10 bases. The CDR3 sequence is 15 residues long. V was clipped by 4 bases and J by 7 bases; unmatched bases: 7. CDR1 is MRHNA and CDR2 is SNTAGT in the germline V gene.

The CDR3 region is CASSQDGGREAFF. CDR3 bases: TGTGCCAGCAGCCAAGATGGTGGGCGGGAAGCTTTCTTT. V and J are TRBV4-2 and TRBJ1-1, with no clear D. This CDR3 is 13 amino acids long. Germline-derived CDR1 and CDR2 are LGHNA and YNFKEQ. The V gene lost 0 bases and the J gene lost 8 bases, with 10 bases spanning the gap.

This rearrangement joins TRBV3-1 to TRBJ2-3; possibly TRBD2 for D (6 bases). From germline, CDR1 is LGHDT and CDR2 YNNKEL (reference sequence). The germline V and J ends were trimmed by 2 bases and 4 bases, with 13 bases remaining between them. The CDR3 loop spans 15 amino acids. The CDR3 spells CASSQNSGGSDTQYF. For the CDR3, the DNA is TGTGCCAGCAGCCAAAACAGCGGAGGGTCAGATACGCAGTATTTT.

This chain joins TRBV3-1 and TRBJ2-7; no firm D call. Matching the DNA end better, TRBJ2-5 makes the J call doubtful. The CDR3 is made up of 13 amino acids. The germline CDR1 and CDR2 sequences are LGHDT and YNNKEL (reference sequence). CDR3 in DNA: TGTGCCAGCAGCCTCTTACTTGGGGAGACCCAGTACTTC. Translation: CASSLLLGETQYF.

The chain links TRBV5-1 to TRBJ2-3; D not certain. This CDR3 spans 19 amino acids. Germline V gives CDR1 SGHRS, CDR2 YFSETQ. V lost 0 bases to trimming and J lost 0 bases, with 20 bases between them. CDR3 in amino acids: CASSLDNRRLIASTDTQYF. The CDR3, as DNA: TGCGCCAGCAGCTTGGATAACAGAAGGCTAATTGCTAGCACAGATACGCAGTATTTT. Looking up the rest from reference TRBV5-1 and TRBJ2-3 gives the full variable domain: KAGVTQTPRYLIKTRGQQVTLSCSPISGHRSVSWYQQTPGQGLQFLFEYFSETQRNKGNFPGRFSGRQFSNSRSEMNVSTLELGDSALYLCASSLDNRRLIASTDTQYFGPGTRLTVL.

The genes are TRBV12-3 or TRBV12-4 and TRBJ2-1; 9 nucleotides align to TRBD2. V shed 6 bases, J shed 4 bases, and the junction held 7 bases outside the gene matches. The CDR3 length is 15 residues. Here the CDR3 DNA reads TGTGCCAGCAGGAACTTAGCGGGGGATTACAATGAGCAGTTCTTC. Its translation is CASRNLAGDYNEQFF.

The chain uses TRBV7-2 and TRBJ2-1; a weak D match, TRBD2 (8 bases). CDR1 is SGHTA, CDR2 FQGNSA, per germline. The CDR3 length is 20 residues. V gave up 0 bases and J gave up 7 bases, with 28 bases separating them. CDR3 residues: CASSLARQGVSGRGVNEQFF. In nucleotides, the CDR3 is TGTGCCAGCAGCTTAGCGAGGCAGGGGGTGAGCGGGAGAGGAGTAAATGAGCAGTTCTTC.

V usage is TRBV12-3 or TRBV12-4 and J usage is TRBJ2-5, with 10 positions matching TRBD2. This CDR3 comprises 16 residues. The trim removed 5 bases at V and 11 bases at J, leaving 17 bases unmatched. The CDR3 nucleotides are TGTGCCAGCAGTCCAGTAGCGGGGGGAACCTACAATGAGCAGTACTTC. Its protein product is CASSPVAGGTYNEQYF.

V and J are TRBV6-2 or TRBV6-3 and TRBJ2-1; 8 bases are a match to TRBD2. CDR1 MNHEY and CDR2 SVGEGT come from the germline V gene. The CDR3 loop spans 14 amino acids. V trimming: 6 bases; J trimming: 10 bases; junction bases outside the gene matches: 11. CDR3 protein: CASSQTRIAGEQFF. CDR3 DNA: TGTGCCAGCAGCCAGACCAGAATAGCGGGGGAGCAGTTCTTC.

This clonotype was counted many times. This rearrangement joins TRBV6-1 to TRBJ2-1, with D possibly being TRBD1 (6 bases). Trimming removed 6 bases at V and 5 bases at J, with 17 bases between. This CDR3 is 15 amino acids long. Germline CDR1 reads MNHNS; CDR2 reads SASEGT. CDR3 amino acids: CASRHYRELDNEQFF. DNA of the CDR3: TGTGCCAGCAGGCACTACAGGGAATTGGACAATGAGCAGTTCTTC.

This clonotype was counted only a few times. CDR3 bases: TGCAGTGCCAGCGGGAGGGGGGAGACCCAGTACTTC. Amino acids: CSASGRGETQYF. The J gene is TRBJ2-5, the V gene TRBV20-1; 10 nucleotides align to TRBD2. The CDR3 spans 12 residues. Germline V gene data show CDR1 as DFQATT and CDR2 as SNEGSKA (reference sequence). The ends lost 6 bases at V and 5 bases at J; junction bases unmatched: 3.

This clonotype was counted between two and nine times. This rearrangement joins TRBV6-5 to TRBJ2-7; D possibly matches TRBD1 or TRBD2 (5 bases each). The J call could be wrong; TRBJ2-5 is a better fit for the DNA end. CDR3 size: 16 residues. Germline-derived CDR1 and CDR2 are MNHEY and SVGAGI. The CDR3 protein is CASTLDFGTTEETQYF. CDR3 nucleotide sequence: TGTGCCAGCACCCTCGATTTTGGGACGACCGAAGAGACCCAGTACTTC.

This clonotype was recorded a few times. The chain's CDR3 is CASSQGSLGTQYF. The CDR3 nucleotides read TGTGCCAGCAGCCAAGGGTCATTGGGTACGCAGTATTTT. This chain uses TRBV3-1 with TRBJ2-3, with unresolved D. Germline-derived CDR1 and CDR2 are LGHDT and YNNKEL (reference sequence). Trimming took 1 base from V and 8 from J, leaving 10 bases between them. The CDR3 is 13 amino acids.

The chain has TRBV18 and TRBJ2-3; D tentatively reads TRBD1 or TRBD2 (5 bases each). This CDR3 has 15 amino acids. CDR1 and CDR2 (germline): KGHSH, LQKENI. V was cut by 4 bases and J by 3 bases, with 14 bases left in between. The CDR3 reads CASSRDPLRTDTQYF. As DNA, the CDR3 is TGTGCCAGCTCACGGGACCCGTTGAGGACAGATACGCAGTATTTT.

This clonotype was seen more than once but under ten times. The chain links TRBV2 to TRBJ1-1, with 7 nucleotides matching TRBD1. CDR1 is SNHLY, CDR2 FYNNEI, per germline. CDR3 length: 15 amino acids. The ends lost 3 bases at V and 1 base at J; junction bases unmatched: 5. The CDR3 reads CASSEEAGGNTEAFF. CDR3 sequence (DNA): TGTGCCAGCAGTGAGGAGGCAGGGGGGAACACTGAAGCTTTCTTT.

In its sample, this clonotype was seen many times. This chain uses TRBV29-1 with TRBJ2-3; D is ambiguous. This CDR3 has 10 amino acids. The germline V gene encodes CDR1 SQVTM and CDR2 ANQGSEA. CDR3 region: CTYSTDTQYF. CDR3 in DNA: TGCACGTATAGCACAGATACGCAGTATTTT.

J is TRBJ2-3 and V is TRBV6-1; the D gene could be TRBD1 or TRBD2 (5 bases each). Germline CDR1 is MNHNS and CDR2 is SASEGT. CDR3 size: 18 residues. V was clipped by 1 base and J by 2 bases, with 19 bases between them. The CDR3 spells CASSEEGPPGAHTDTQYF. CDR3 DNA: TGTGCCAGCAGTGAAGAGGGACCACCCGGCGCCCACACAGATACGCAGTATTTT.